This TCR beta chain was documented in a study of cytomegalovirus exposure and HLA in healthy donors. Study conclusions and caveats: Overall, 164 TCR beta chains were annotated as cytomegalovirus-associated.

Comments on this clone: Antigen: not known.

At collection, donors were nominally healthy, but unrecorded immune exposures were probable. A multiplex PCR was run with 60 Vbeta primers and 13 Jbeta primers. Produced via immunoSEQ multiplex PCR; TCRdb's table is partial and in-frame only. The data show about 190,000 clones, about 86% seen once. V dropped 7 bases and J dropped 7; count of bases not matched to a gene: 8. From germline, CDR1 is SGHRS and CDR2 YFSETQ. This CDR3 has 13 amino acids. The receptor comes from a woman under 30 in good health and CMV-seropositive. V and J are TRBV5-1 and TRBJ1-2; 9 bases are shared with TRBD1. Sequenced sample: PBMCs. The CDR3 region has the DNA TGCGCCAGCCCTACAGGGGGCTTCTTTGGCTACACCTTC. It is translated as CASPTGGFFGYTF.